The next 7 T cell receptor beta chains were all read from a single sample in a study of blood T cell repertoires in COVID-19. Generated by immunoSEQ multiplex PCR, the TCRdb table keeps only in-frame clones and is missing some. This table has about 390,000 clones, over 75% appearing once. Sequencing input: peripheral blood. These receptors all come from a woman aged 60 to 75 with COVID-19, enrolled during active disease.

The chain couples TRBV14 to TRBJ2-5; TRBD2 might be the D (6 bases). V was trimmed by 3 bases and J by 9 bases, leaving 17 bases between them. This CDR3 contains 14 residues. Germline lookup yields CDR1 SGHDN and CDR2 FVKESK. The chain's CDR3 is CASSQGTYQGAQYF. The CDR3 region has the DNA TGTGCCAGCAGCCAGGGGACTTATCAGGGAGCCCAGTACTTC.

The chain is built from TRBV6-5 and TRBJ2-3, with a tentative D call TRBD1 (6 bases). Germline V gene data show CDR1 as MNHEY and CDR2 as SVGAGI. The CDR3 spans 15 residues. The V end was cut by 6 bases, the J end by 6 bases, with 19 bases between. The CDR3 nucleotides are TGTGCCAGCAGCAGAGGGGCAGGGGAATCGGATACGCAGTATTTT. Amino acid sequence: CASSRGAGESDTQYF.

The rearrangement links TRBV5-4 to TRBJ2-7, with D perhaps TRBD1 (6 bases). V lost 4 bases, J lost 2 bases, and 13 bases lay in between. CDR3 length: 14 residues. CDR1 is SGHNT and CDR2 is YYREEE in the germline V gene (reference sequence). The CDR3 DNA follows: TGTGCCAGCAGCCCAGGGGCGCCCGCCTACGAGCAGTACTTC. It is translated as CASSPGAPAYEQYF.

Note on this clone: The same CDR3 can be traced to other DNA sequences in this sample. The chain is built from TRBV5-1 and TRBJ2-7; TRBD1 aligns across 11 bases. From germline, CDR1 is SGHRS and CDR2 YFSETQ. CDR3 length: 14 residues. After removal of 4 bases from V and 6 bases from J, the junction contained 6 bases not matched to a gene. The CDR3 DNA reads TGCGCCAGCAGCCTAAGGACAGGGGGCGTCGAGCAGTACTTC. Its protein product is CASSLRTGGVEQYF. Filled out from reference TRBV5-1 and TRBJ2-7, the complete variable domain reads KAGVTQTPRYLIKTRGQQVTLSCSPISGHRSVSWYQQTPGQGLQFLFEYFSETQRNKGNFPGRFSGRQFSNSRSEMNVSTLELGDSALYLCASSLRTGGVEQYFGPGTRLTVT.

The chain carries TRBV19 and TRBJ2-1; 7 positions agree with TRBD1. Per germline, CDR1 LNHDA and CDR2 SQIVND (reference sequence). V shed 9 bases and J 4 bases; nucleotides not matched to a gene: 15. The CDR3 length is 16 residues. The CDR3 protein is CASVGTAKTMYNEQFF. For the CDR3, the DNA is TGTGCCAGCGTTGGGACAGCAAAAACCATGTACAATGAGCAGTTCTTC.

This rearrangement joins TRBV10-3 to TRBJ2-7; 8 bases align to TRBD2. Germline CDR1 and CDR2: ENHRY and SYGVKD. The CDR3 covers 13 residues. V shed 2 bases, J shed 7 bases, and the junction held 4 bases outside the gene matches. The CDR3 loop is CAISEGLAREQYF. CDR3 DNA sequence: TGTGCCATCAGTGAGGGACTAGCTCGGGAGCAGTACTTC.

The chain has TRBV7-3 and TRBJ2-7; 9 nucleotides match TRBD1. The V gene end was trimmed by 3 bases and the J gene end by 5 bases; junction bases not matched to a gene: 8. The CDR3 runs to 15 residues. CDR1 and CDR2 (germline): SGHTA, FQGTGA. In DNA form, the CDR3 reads TGTGCCAGCAGCTTCTTGGGACAGGGTTCCGACGAGCAGTACTTC. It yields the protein CASSFLGQGSDEQYF.